In this sample, the clone carrying this T cell receptor beta chain turned up many times. This sample was taken from a study of T cell repertoires in cytomegalovirus infection. As for the study in general: An indication of both CMV infection and matching HLA type came from public TCR beta signatures.

V was clipped by 3 bases and J by 5 bases; unmatched bases: 6. From germline, CDR1 is SGHNT and CDR2 YYREEE (reference sequence). The CDR3 sequence is 15 residues long. TCRdb reprocessed the reads via MiXCR and lists one record per CDR3 protein. The sample shows 200,000 to 300,000 distinct CDR3 sequences, about 5.9% of them seen only once. V is TRBV5-4 and J is TRBJ2-1; 9 bases line up with TRBD2. The TCR sequence derives from a human donor in good health (CMV status not recorded). Some clones in this sample may be carry-over from other donors' samples. Sequenced input: PBMCs. This chain's CDR3 is CASSSGTSRDNEQFF. The CDR3 DNA is TGTGCCAGCAGCTCTGGGACTAGCCGAGACAATGAGCAGTTCTTC.